A single sample is the source of the 28 T cell receptor beta chains below, sequenced in a study of Ad26.COV2.S vaccination and SARS-CoV-2 variants. Treatment meaning: around 19 received Ad26.COV2.S at low or high dose, single or two shots; several received placebo; per-sample allocation not given. Samples came from day 63 after the first vaccine or placebo injection. Produced via immunoSEQ multiplex PCR; TCRdb's table is partial and in-frame only. The sample lists around 320,000 clones, around four fifths seen once, with 2.1% in the top ten. The sample in question was peripheral blood, obtained in a trial of Ad26.COV2.S vaccine versus placebo. All receptors come from a person between 18 and 59 years old who received the Ad26.COV2.S COVID-19 vaccine or a placebo.

This chain connects TRBV9 to TRBJ1-3; D not resolved. The length of the CDR3 is 17 residues. Trimming cost V 4 bases and J 2 bases, with 19 bases left between them. Germline loops: CDR1 SGDLS, CDR2 YYNGEE. CDR3 in DNA: TGTGCCAGCAGCAAAGGGAGGGAAGGGTCTCCTGGAAACACCATATATTTT. Protein: CASSKGREGSPGNTIYF.

The J gene is TRBJ2-5, the V gene TRBV6-1, with TRBD1 identical over 7 bases. This CDR3 spans 17 amino acids. The V segment lost 2 bases and the J segment 4 bases; nucleotides outside the gene matches: 13. CDR1 and CDR2 from the germline V gene are MNHNS and SASEGT. The CDR3, as DNA: TGTGCCAGCAGTGAATATATAGCCGGCAGGGGGTCAGAGACCCAGTACTTC. It codes for CASSEYIAGRGSETQYF.

This sequence joins TRBV2 and TRBJ2-1; D perhaps matches TRBD1 (6 bases). The V gene lost 4 bases and the J gene lost 3 bases, with 16 bases spanning the gap. The V gene's germline CDR1 is SNHLY and CDR2 FYNNEI. The CDR3 is 16 amino acids. Here the CDR3 reads CASSGDTGRIYNEQFF. In DNA, the CDR3 is TGTGCCAGCAGTGGGGACACGGGACGCATCTACAATGAGCAGTTCTTC.

The chain joins TRBV4-2 to TRBJ1-2; TRBD1 agrees at 9 bases. V lost 1 base and J lost 8; bases outside the gene matches: 11. This CDR3 has 16 residues. The germline V gene has CDR1 LGHNA and CDR2 YNFKEQ. This CDR3 is CASSQVKGQGERGYTF. CDR3 bases: TGTGCCAGCAGCCAAGTAAAGGGACAGGGAGAAAGAGGCTACACCTTC.

V gene TRBV25-1 combines with J gene TRBJ2-1; TRBD1 matches at 7 bases. This CDR3 comprises 17 residues. V was pared by 0 bases and J by 6 bases, with 11 bases of the junction left unmatched. CDR1 MGHDK and CDR2 SYGVNS come from the germline V gene. CDR3 sequence reads: CASSEYEGQHRGNEQFF. Written as DNA, the CDR3 is TGTGCCAGCAGTGAATATGAAGGACAACACAGGGGCAATGAGCAGTTCTTC.

CDR3 in DNA: TGCGCCAGCAGCTTGGCCCGGACAGGGTCAGGAGAGACCCAGTACTTC. Its translation is CASSLARTGSGETQYF. This chain joins TRBV5-1 and TRBJ2-5, with 8 bases identical to TRBD1. After removal of 0 bases from V and 4 bases from J, the junction contained 8 bases not matched to a gene. Germline lookup yields CDR1 SGHRS and CDR2 YFSETQ. The CDR3 has 16 amino acids.

The chain carries TRBV5-1 and TRBJ2-1; 7 bases are shared with TRBD1. There are 15 residues in the CDR3. Unmatched junction bases numbered 7, after V lost 4 bases and J lost 3 bases. Germline values: CDR1 SGHRS, CDR2 YFSETQ. The CDR3 sequence: CASSDQGVDYNEQFF. CDR3 sequence (DNA): TGCGCCAGCAGCGATCAGGGGGTCGACTACAATGAGCAGTTCTTC.

V is TRBV3-1 (or the pseudogene TRBV3-2) and J is TRBJ1-1; D uncertain. Germline loops: CDR1 LGHDT, CDR2 YNNKEL (reference sequence). The germline V and J ends were trimmed by 4 bases and 4 bases, with 10 bases remaining between them. CDR3 length: 13 amino acids. For the CDR3, the DNA is TGTGCCAGCAGCCTAGCTCGGGCCACTGAAGCTTTCTTT. Protein: CASSLARATEAFF.

V is TRBV18 and J is TRBJ2-5; 7 bases are a match to TRBD2. V trimming: 0 bases; J trimming: 2 bases; junction bases outside the gene matches: 0. CDR3 size: 14 residues. Germline V gene data show CDR1 as KGHSH and CDR2 as LQKENI. The CDR3: CASSPPGLQETQYF. For the CDR3, the DNA is TGTGCCAGCTCACCACCGGGACTACAAGAGACCCAGTACTTC. The full variable domain, with the rest looked up from reference TRBV18 and TRBJ2-5, is NAGVMQNPRHLVRRRGQEARLRCSPMKGHSHVYWYRQLPEEGLKFMVYLQKENIIDESGMPKERFSAEFPKEGPSILRIQQVVRGDSAAYFCASSPPGLQETQYFGPGTRLLVL.

This rearrangement joins TRBV19 to TRBJ2-3; TRBD1 matches 9 bases. The V and J ends lost 7 bases and 3 bases, in that order; junction bases with no gene match: 11. Germline V CDR1 and CDR2: LNHDA, SQIVND (reference sequence). The CDR3 is made up of 16 amino acids. CDR3 sequence (DNA): TGTGCCAGTACCCCGGACAGGGGAAGTGGAACAGATACGCAGTATTTT. Translating gives CASTPDRGSGTDTQYF.

This chain connects TRBV24-1 to TRBJ2-3; D is unresolved. Germline V lookup: CDR1 KGHDR, CDR2 SFDVKD. The length of the CDR3 is 14 residues. V lost 3 bases to trimming and J lost 4 bases, with 10 bases between them. CDR3: CATSDRRVPDTQYF. CDR3 DNA: TGTGCCACCAGTGATCGAAGGGTCCCAGATACGCAGTATTTT.

This chain connects TRBV4-2 to TRBJ1-2; D may be TRBD1 (6 bases). This CDR3 comprises 17 residues. The germline CDR1 and CDR2 sequences are LGHNA and YNFKEQ. V lost 4 bases and J 5 bases, leaving 23 bases between the germline ends. For the CDR3, the DNA is TGTGCCAGCAGCCCAGCAGGACAGACCGCCCCCCATTATGGCTACACCTTC. Encoded protein: CASSPAGQTAPHYGYTF.

CDR3 bases: TGTGCCAGCAGTTCCCAGCAGCACGCGAACACCGGGGAGCTGTTTTTT. Translating gives CASSSQQHANTGELFF. The rearrangement links TRBV28 to TRBJ2-2, with D uncertain. V dropped 4 bases and J dropped 0 bases, with 12 bases sitting between them. The CDR3 is 16 amino acids. The germline gives CDR1 MDHEN, CDR2 SYDVKM. Complete variable domain (other parts from reference TRBV28 and TRBJ2-2): DVKVTQSSRYLVKRTGEKVFLECVQDMDHENMFWYRQDPGLGLRLIYFSYDVKMKEKGDIPEGYSVSREKKERFSLILESASTNQTSMYLCASSSQQHANTGELFFGEGSRLTVL.

This clone is a singleton in its sample. The chain employs TRBV4-1 and TRBJ1-2; D possibly corresponds to TRBD1 (6 bases). The CDR3 contains 17 residues. The ends were cut back, 0 bases at V and 2 bases at J, with 16 bases in the middle. Germline values: CDR1 MGHRA, CDR2 YSYEKL. Here the CDR3 reads CASSQEPGTTTNYGYTF. Written as DNA, the CDR3 is TGCGCCAGCAGCCAAGAACCAGGGACAACGACCAACTATGGCTACACCTTC.

The chain recombines TRBV7-2 with TRBJ1-2, with 8 bases aligning to TRBD1. The CDR3 spans 14 residues. Germline trimming cut 5 bases from V and 8 bases from J; bases unmatched to any gene: 10. The germline gives CDR1 SGHTA, CDR2 FQGNSA. CDR3 coding DNA: TGTGCCAGCAGCCCCGGACAGGGCGTGGGAGGCTACACCTTC. Translation gives CASSPGQGVGGYTF. Full variable domain (remainder filled in from reference TRBV7-2 and TRBJ1-2): GAGVSQSPSNKVTEKGKDVELRCDPISGHTALYWYRQSLGQGLEFLIYFQGNSAPDKSGLPSDRFSAERTGGSVSTLTIQRTQQEDSAVYLCASSPGQGVGGYTFGSGTRLTVV.

The V and J genes are TRBV10-2 and TRBJ1-1, with D unresolved. The CDR3 contains 14 residues. Germline assignment: CDR1 WSHSY and CDR2 SAAADI. The ends were cut back, 3 bases at V and 0 bases at J, with 8 bases in the middle. The CDR3 DNA is TGCGCCAGCAGTGACAGGTCCCTGAACACTGAAGCTTTCTTT. As protein: CASSDRSLNTEAFF.

DNA for the CDR3: TGTGCCAGCAAGTTACAGGGGATGAACACTGAAGCTTTCTTT. It specifies CASKLQGMNTEAFF. This chain joins TRBV2 and TRBJ1-1, with 7 bases aligning to TRBD1. CDR1 and CDR2 (germline): SNHLY, FYNNEI. Germline trimming cut 7 bases from V and 0 bases from J; bases unmatched to any gene: 5. The CDR3 is 14 amino acids. Full variable domain (rest looked up from reference TRBV2 and TRBJ1-1): EPEVTQTPSHQVTQMGQEVILRCVPISNHLYFYWYRQILGQKVEFLVSFYNNEISEKSEIFDDQFSVERPDGSNFTLKIRSTKLEDSAMYFCASKLQGMNTEAFFGQGTRLTVV.

The rearrangement uses TRBV21-1 and TRBJ1-6; TRBD1 was called by the table and not checked on the DNA. TRBV21-1 is described as a pseudogene. The CDR3 sequence is 15 residues long. For the CDR3, the DNA is TGTGCCAGCAGCATGGAGCGTACAGGGGGCACACCCCTCCACTTT. It encodes CASSMERTGGTPLHF.

This chain joins TRBV10-3 and TRBJ2-3; D not certain. Deletions cut 5 bases from V and 2 bases from J, with 8 bases between. Germline CDR1 is ENHRY and CDR2 is SYGVKD. The CDR3 totals 13 residues. CDR3 protein: CAISPSNTDTQYF. CDR3 DNA sequence: TGTGCCATCAGTCCCTCTAACACAGATACGCAGTATTTT.

The genes are TRBV5-1 and TRBJ1-4, with no clear D. The germline V gene encodes CDR1 SGHRS and CDR2 YFSETQ. The ends were cut back, 4 bases at V and 4 bases at J, with 8 bases in the middle. The CDR3 is made up of 13 amino acids. CDR3 DNA sequence: TGCGCCAGCAGCGTAGGCCGTAATGAAAAACTGTTTTTT. It specifies CASSVGRNEKLFF.

The J gene is TRBJ2-5, the V gene TRBV2, with unresolved D. Germline CDR1 reads SNHLY; CDR2 reads FYNNEI. This CDR3 spans 12 amino acids. The ends were cut back, 6 bases at V and 2 bases at J, with 7 bases in the middle. The CDR3 DNA follows: TGTGCCAGCAGGCAGTTACAAGAGACCCAGTACTTC. Its protein product is CASRQLQETQYF.

This chain connects TRBV7-2 to TRBJ1-2; tentative D call: TRBD1 (5 bases). The V gene's germline CDR1 is SGHTA and CDR2 FQGNSA. The V and J ends lost 1 base and 4 bases respectively, with 10 bases between them. CDR3 length equals 14 residues. CDR3 bases: TGTGCCAGCAGCTTAGTTCAGGGTCCCTATGGCTACACCTTC. Amino acids: CASSLVQGPYGYTF.

V usage is TRBV19 and J usage is TRBJ2-5; 7 bases are shared with TRBD1. The trim removed 5 bases at V and 5 bases at J, leaving 11 bases unmatched. The CDR3 has 15 amino acids. Germline assignment: CDR1 LNHDA and CDR2 SQIVND (reference sequence). The CDR3 DNA is TGTGCCAGTAGTCCGTCGGGACAGAAATGGGAGACCCAGTACTTC. It translates to CASSPSGQKWETQYF.

This chain links TRBV3-1 (or the pseudogene TRBV3-2) with TRBJ2-2, with D unresolved. From germline, CDR1 is LGHDT and CDR2 YNNKEL (reference sequence). The CDR3 runs to 14 residues. V gave up 2 bases and J gave up 6 bases, with 10 bases separating them. This CDR3 reads CASSQIRLAGELFF. CDR3 in DNA: TGTGCCAGCAGCCAAATACGGTTAGCCGGGGAGCTGTTTTTT.

The rearrangement links TRBV7-8 to TRBJ1-4, with unresolved D. CDR3 length: 16 amino acids. V was pared by 0 bases and J by 5 bases, with 13 bases between. Germline V gene lookup returns CDR1 SGHVS and CDR2 FQNEAQ. This CDR3 reads CASSLATAGGNEKLFF. The CDR3 coding sequence is TGTGCCAGCAGCTTAGCGACTGCTGGAGGGAATGAAAAACTGTTTTTT.

The rearrangement joins TRBV14 to TRBJ2-1; D is possibly TRBD2 (6 bases). This CDR3 is built from 18 residues. Trimming took 4 bases from V and 5 from J, leaving 24 bases between them. CDR1 and CDR2 (germline): SGHDN, FVKESK. CDR3 region: CASSLIGNSWGVDNEQFF. CDR3 bases: TGTGCCAGCAGCCTAATCGGGAATTCCTGGGGGGTTGACAATGAGCAGTTCTTC.

CDR3 DNA: TGTGCCAGCCGCCCGGTGGCCGGGGAGCTGTTTTTT. As protein: CASRPVAGELFF. The chain uses TRBV27 and TRBJ2-2; D remains unclear. The V gene's germline CDR1 is MNHEY and CDR2 SMNVEV (reference sequence). V dropped 8 bases and J dropped 6 bases, with 10 bases sitting between them. This CDR3 has 12 amino acids.

Only a few counts were recorded for this clone. The CDR3 spells CASSEGRRVINYGYTF. The CDR3 nucleotides are TGTGCCAGCAGTGAAGGGCGGAGGGTAATTAACTATGGCTACACCTTC. This sequence joins TRBV6-1 and TRBJ1-2; D call uncertain. CDR3 size: 16 residues. Trimming pared 1 base from V and 1 base from J, leaving 13 bases between. Germline assignment: CDR1 MNHNS and CDR2 SASEGT.